A selection of T cell receptor beta chains follows, all from one sample in a study of a mutant IDH1 vaccine in newly diagnosed glioma. Assay used: immunoSEQ multiplex PCR; TCRdb lists only in-frame clones, some missing. The table lists roughly 38,000 clones, over 75% of them singletons, with approximately 1.6% in the top ten. The antigens for these receptors are not known. The starting material was PBMCs, obtained from a glioma patient whose treatment included an IDH1 peptide vaccine. These receptors all stem from a man aged 40-50 years with glioma. Each CDR3 is given with its conserved first and last residue. A D gene is named only where the DNA matches it firmly. For some rows the clone size is stated as once, few or many, or as a class when expanded; others skip it.

D: TRBD2; V: TRBV27; J: TRBJ2-5; size: .; CDR3: CASRAPGLEETQYF; DNA: TGTGCCAGCAGGGCCCCGGGACTAGAGGAGACCCAGTACTTC
D: TRBD1; V: TRBV29-1; J: TRBJ2-3; size: .; CDR3: CSVLRDRGRTDTQYF; DNA: TGCAGCGTACTCCGGGACAGGGGTCGCACAGATACGCAGTATTTT
D: TRBD1; V: TRBV4-3; J: TRBJ1-2; size: .; CDR3: CASSPGGTGVYGYTF; DNA: TGCGCCAGCAGCCCGGGGGGGACAGGGGTGTATGGCTACACCTTC
D: TRBD1; V: TRBV19; J: TRBJ2-7; size: .; CDR3: CASQQGSEVDEQYF; DNA: TGTGCCAGCCAACAGGGGTCGGAGGTGGACGAGCAGTACTTC
D: .; V: TRBV15; J: TRBJ2-1; size: few; CDR3: CATSRDGYNEQFF; DNA: TGTGCCACCAGCAGAGATGGGTACAATGAGCAGTTCTTC
D: .; V: TRBV6-5; J: TRBJ1-1; size: .; CDR3: CASRLREGNTEAFF; DNA: TGTGCCAGCAGATTAAGGGAGGGGAACACTGAAGCTTTCTTT
D: .; V: TRBV7-2; J: TRBJ2-2; size: .; CDR3: CASSLQPPWAGIGELFF; DNA: TGTGCCAGCAGCCTACAACCCCCTTGGGCGGGGATCGGGGAGCTGTTTTTT
D: TRBD1; V: TRBV28; J: TRBJ2-6; size: .; CDR3: CASSSDRVWAGANVLTF; DNA: TGTGCCAGCAGTTCCGACAGGGTGTGGGCTGGGGCCAACGTCCTGACTTTC
D: .; V: TRBV6-6; J: TRBJ2-1; size: .; CDR3: CASSYSRDLGNEQFF; DNA: TGTGCCAGCAGTTACAGTCGGGATTTAGGAAATGAGCAGTTCTTC
D: TRBD2; V: TRBV5-1; J: TRBJ2-5; size: .; CDR3: CASSTVFGGAEETQYF; DNA: TGCGCCAGCAGCACGGTTTTCGGGGGGGCCGAGGAGACCCAGTACTTC
D: .; V: TRBV6-5; J: TRBJ2-2; size: .; CDR3: CASTTSNTGELFF; DNA: TGTGCCAGCACCACCTCGAACACCGGGGAGCTGTTTTTT
D: .; V: TRBV28; J: TRBJ1-2; size: .; CDR3: CASSFNPGRGYGYTF; DNA: TGTGCCAGCAGTTTTAATCCTGGCAGGGGCTATGGCTACACCTTC
D: .; V: TRBV25-1; J: TRBJ2-3; size: .; CDR3: CASSDGRSLSTDTQYF; DNA: TGTGCCAGCAGTGACGGCAGGTCCTTAAGCACAGATACGCAGTATTTT
D: .; V: TRBV6-5; J: TRBJ2-3; size: .; CDR3: CASSYSGLGTDTQYF; DNA: TGTGCCAGCAGTTACTCTGGGCTGGGGACAGATACGCAGTATTTT
D: TRBD1; V: TRBV27; J: TRBJ1-1; size: .; CDR3: CASSWGQGATEAFF; DNA: TGTGCCAGCAGTTGGGGACAGGGGGCAACTGAAGCTTTCTTT
D: .; V: TRBV4-1; J: TRBJ2-3; size: .; CDR3: CASSQEGLGTDTQYF; DNA: TGCGCCAGCAGCCAAGAGGGTCTTGGCACAGATACGCAGTATTTT
D: TRBD1; V: TRBV4-1; J: TRBJ1-1; size: .; CDR3: CASSQGGAGTVNTEAFF; DNA: TGCGCCAGCAGCCAGGGGGGGGCCGGGACAGTGAACACTGAAGCTTTCTTT
D: .; V: TRBV4-2; J: TRBJ1-5; size: few; CDR3: CASSPLGLGQPQHF; DNA: TGTGCCAGCAGCCCGCTCGGGTTGGGTCAGCCCCAGCATTTT